The clone carrying this T cell receptor beta chain has a count of ten or more. What it binds is unknown. A single record per CDR3 protein comes from TCRdb applying MiXCR to the 5' RACE reads. The sample lists over 50,000 distinct CDR3 sequences; around 3.3% were seen once. The CDR3 runs 16 residues. The germline CDR1 and CDR2 sequences are LGHDT and YNNKEL (reference sequence). The junction had 7 bases not matched to a gene; V was cut back by 2 bases and J by 2 bases. The data are from a study of neurological immune-mediated disorders. Regarding the study as a whole: Multiple sclerosis, the disease with the least TCR clonal expansion, fell below healthy controls, whereas HTLV-1-associated myelopathy showed the most. Phylogenetic grouping assigned the repertoires of 18 of 34 multiple sclerosis patients to a single related-CDR3 cluster, which may represent a signature. The expanded clones of different subjects shared no CDR3 amino acid sequences (suggesting private repertoires in all groups).

PBMCs stored at -80 C, 2 million in total, were the source of the unsorted libraries. The clonotype originates from a man aged 40-49 years with multiple sclerosis. The V call is TRBV3-1, the J call TRBJ2-5, with 8 bases lining up with TRBD1. Sequencing input: PBMCs. CDR3 nucleotide sequence: TGTGCCAGCAGCCAACAAGGACAGGGTTGGCAAGAGACCCAGTACTTC. Protein product: CASSQQGQGWQETQYF.